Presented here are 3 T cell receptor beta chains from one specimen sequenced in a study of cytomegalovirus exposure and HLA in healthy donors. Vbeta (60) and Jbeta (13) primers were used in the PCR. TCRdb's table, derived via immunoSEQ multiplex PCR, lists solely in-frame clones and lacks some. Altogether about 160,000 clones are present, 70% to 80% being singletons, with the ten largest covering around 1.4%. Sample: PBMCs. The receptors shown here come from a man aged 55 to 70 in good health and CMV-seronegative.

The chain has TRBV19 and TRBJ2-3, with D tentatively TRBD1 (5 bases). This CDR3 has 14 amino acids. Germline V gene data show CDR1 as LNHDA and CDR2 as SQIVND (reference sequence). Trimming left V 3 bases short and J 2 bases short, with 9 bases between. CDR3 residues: CASSMQGNTDTQYF. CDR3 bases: TGTGCCAGTAGTATGCAGGGCAACACAGATACGCAGTATTTT.

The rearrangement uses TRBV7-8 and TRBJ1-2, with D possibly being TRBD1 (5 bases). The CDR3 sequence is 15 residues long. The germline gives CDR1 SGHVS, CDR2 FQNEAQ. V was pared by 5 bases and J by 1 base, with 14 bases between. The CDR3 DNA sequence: TGTGCCAGCAGCATCCCCTACCAGGGTAACTATGGCTACACCTTC. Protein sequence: CASSIPYQGNYGYTF.

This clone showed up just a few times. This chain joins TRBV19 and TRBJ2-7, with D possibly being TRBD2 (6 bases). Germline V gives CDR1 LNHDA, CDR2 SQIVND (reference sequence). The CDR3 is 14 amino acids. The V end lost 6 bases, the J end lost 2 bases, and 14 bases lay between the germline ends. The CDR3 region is CASSPGLQTYEQYF. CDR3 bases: TGTGCCAGTAGCCCGGGACTCCAAACCTACGAGCAGTACTTC. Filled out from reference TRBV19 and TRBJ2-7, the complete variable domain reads DGGITQSPKYLFRKEGQNVTLSCEQNLNHDAMYWYRQDPGQGLRLIYYSQIVNDFQKGDIAEGYSVSREKKESFPLTVTSAQKNPTAFYLCASSPGLQTYEQYFGPGTRLTVT.